The 25 T cell receptor beta chains listed next were all sequenced from one sample in a study of T-cell reconstitution after alpha-beta-depleted transplantation in children. TCRbeta library construction was performed incorporating unique molecular identifiers. TCRdb itself ran the PCR reads through MiXCR, one entry per CDR3 protein. The sample has about 90,000 distinct CDR3 sequences, roughly 7.7% seen once. The source was PBMCs from the stem cell graft donor, collected from the stem cell graft. Receptors originate from a human donor who donated a stem cell graft to a child with congenital amegakaryocytic thrombocytopenia.

This clonotype was recorded at least ten times. The chain links TRBV20-1 to TRBJ1-2; D is uncertain. V lost 0 bases, J lost 3 bases, and 11 bases lay in between. Germline V gives CDR1 DFQATT, CDR2 SNEGSKA (reference sequence). This CDR3 is built from 14 residues. The CDR3 bases are TGCAGTGCTAGAGATAACCCCCGAGACTATGGCTACACCTTC. Its translation: CSARDNPRDYGYTF.

V gene TRBV24-1 combines with J gene TRBJ2-1; 9 bases line up with TRBD2. The germline V gene has CDR1 KGHDR and CDR2 SFDVKD. This CDR3 has 15 residues. Germline trimming cut 5 bases from V and 7 bases from J; bases unmatched to any gene: 8. Here the CDR3 reads CATSAVAGVGNEQFF. DNA for the CDR3: TGTGCCACCAGTGCTGTAGCGGGAGTAGGTAATGAGCAGTTCTTC.

The chain uses TRBV20-1 and TRBJ2-7, with 8 positions matching TRBD2. CDR3 length: 17 residues. The ends lost 1 base at V and 2 bases at J; junction bases unmatched: 13. CDR1 is DFQATT and CDR2 is SNEGSKA in the germline V gene (reference sequence). CDR3: CSARAPSGLHPTYEQYF. The CDR3 nucleotides are TGCAGTGCTAGAGCGCCTAGCGGGTTACACCCCACCTACGAGCAGTACTTC.

This clonotype was counted at least ten times. V gene TRBV29-1 combines with J gene TRBJ2-1; TRBD2 matches at 7 bases. V lost 6 bases and J lost 9; bases outside the gene matches: 5. The CDR3 sequence is 11 residues long. Germline CDR1 is SQVTM and CDR2 is ANQGSEA. Written as DNA, the CDR3 is TGCAGCGTACCCAGCGGGGTTGAGCAGTTCTTC. Amino acid sequence: CSVPSGVEQFF.

The chain combines TRBV12-3 or TRBV12-4 with TRBJ1-2, with TRBD1 identical over 9 bases. The V and J ends lost 2 bases and 5 bases, in that order; junction bases with no gene match: 6. The CDR3 is 15 residues long. DNA for the CDR3: TGTGCCAGCAGTTTACGAATACAGGGGGCGTATGGCTACACCTTC. Residues: CASSLRIQGAYGYTF.

Comment on this clonotype: One base away lies a much larger clone, so this may be a sequencing read error. This chain joins TRBV9 and TRBJ2-6; maybe TRBD1 (6 bases). The CDR3 extends over 18 amino acids. The germline gives CDR1 SGDLS, CDR2 YYNGEE. DNA of the CDR3: TGTGCCAGCAGCGCCGGACAGTCAAGGAGGTCTGGGGCCACCGTCCTGACTTTC. Encoded protein: CASSAGQSRRSGATVLTF.

This clonotype was seen ten or more times. The rearrangement uses TRBV2 and TRBJ1-5; D is uncertain. Germline CDR1 and CDR2: SNHLY and FYNNEI. CDR3 length equals 15 residues. V dropped 2 bases and J dropped 13 bases, with 21 bases sitting between them. The CDR3 spells CASSELAQRGGSQHF. In DNA form, the CDR3 reads TGTGCCAGCAGTGAACTAGCCCAACGCGGAGGTAGTCAGCATTTT. The full variable domain, completed using reference TRBV2 and TRBJ1-5, is EPEVTQTPSHQVTQMGQEVILRCVPISNHLYFYWYRQILGQKVEFLVSFYNNEISEKSEIFDDQFSVERPDGSNFTLKIRSTKLEDSAMYFCASSELAQRGGSQHFGDGTRLSIL.

This clonotype was picked up many times. J is TRBJ1-5 and V is TRBV4-3, with TRBD1 identical over 8 bases. V was pared by 0 bases and J by 5 bases, with 0 bases of the junction left unmatched. Germline CDR1 is LGHNA and CDR2 is YSLEER. The CDR3 consists of 14 residues. The CDR3 protein is CASSQETGDQPQHF. CDR3 coding DNA: TGCGCCAGCAGCCAAGAGACAGGGGATCAGCCCCAGCATTTT.

This clonotype was counted at least ten times. The V gene is TRBV20-1, the J gene TRBJ2-1; D not certain. Germline values: CDR1 DFQATT, CDR2 SNEGSKA (reference sequence). Between the trimmed V and J ends, which lost 3 bases and 3 bases, there was a span of 9 bases. This CDR3 has 13 amino acids. The CDR3 here is CSARQELYNEQFF. DNA for the CDR3: TGCAGTGCTAGGCAGGAGCTCTACAATGAGCAGTTCTTC.

The chain joins TRBV11-1 to TRBJ2-3; 8 bases align to TRBD2. The CDR3 totals 18 residues. Losses at the gene ends were 5 bases for V and 2 bases for J; bases not matched to a gene: 15. Germline V gives CDR1 SGHAT, CDR2 FQDESV (reference sequence). The CDR3 protein is CASSTLTEAGESTDTQYF. The CDR3 nucleotides are TGTGCCAGCAGCACCCTGACAGAAGCGGGGGAATCCACAGATACGCAGTATTTT. The full variable domain, in which reference TRBV11-1 and TRBJ2-3 provide the parts outside the CDR3, is EAEVAQSPRYKITEKSQAVAFWCDPISGHATLYWYRQILGQGPELLVQFQDESVVDDSQLPKDRFSAERLKGVDSTLKIQPAELGDSAMYLCASSTLTEAGESTDTQYFGPGTRLTVL.

This clonotype was detected ten times or more. This chain uses TRBV29-1 with TRBJ2-3; 7 nucleotides match TRBD1. CDR3 length: 12 amino acids. Losses at the gene ends were 4 bases for V and 4 bases for J; bases not matched to a gene: 2. CDR1 SQVTM and CDR2 ANQGSEA come from the germline V gene. DNA for the CDR3: TGCAGCGTTGTACAGGGGCCAGATACGCAGTATTTT. Protein product: CSVVQGPDTQYF.

This clonotype was seen many times. The V and J genes are TRBV20-1 and TRBJ2-2, with 7 bases matching TRBD1. Trimming at V came to 2 bases and at J to 7 bases, leaving 7 bases not matched to a gene. The length of the CDR3 is 14 residues. In germline, CDR1 is DFQATT, CDR2 SNEGSKA (reference sequence). The chain's CDR3 is CSARIQGSGGELFF. The DNA of the CDR3 is TGCAGTGCTAGAATACAGGGGTCCGGCGGGGAGCTGTTTTTT.

This clonotype was counted many times. The chain uses TRBV10-3 and TRBJ2-3; 9 nucleotides align to TRBD2. Trimming cost V 5 bases and J 2 bases; bases outside gene matches: 2. The CDR3 length is 14 residues. CDR1 is ENHRY, CDR2 SYGVKD, per germline. CDR3 in amino acids: CAISLGLATDTQYF. Here the CDR3 DNA reads TGTGCCATCAGTCTGGGACTAGCCACAGATACGCAGTATTTT.

A note on this clonotype: A much larger clonotype is one base distant, so this may be a read error. J is TRBJ2-1 and V is TRBV13, with a possible D match to TRBD2 (5 bases). V was shortened by 5 bases and J by 9 bases, with 23 bases between the two germline ends. CDR3 length equals 16 residues. Per germline, CDR1 PRHDT and CDR2 FYEKMQ (reference sequence). CDR3 residues: CASSPGPSWSVSEQFF. The CDR3 DNA follows: TGTGCCAGCAGCCCTGGGCCTAGCTGGAGTGTAAGTGAGCAGTTCTTC.

In this sample, this clonotype turned up many times. Here the CDR3 reads CSVANRDRESEAFF. For the CDR3, the DNA is TGCAGCGTTGCTAATCGGGACAGAGAGTCTGAAGCTTTCTTT. The rearrangement joins TRBV29-1 to TRBJ1-1, with 7 bases lining up with TRBD1. CDR1 is SQVTM and CDR2 is ANQGSEA in the germline V gene. The CDR3 contains 14 residues. With V trimmed by 4 bases and J by 6 bases, 11 bases remained unmatched.

This clonotype was found many times. The chain links TRBV7-2 to TRBJ2-7; TRBD2 agrees at 7 bases. Looked up from germline, CDR1 is SGHTA and CDR2 is FQGNSA. The CDR3 runs to 16 residues. J lost 5 bases, V lost 3 bases, and 13 bases had no gene match. The CDR3 sequence is CASSLYGGRSVHEQYF. DNA of the CDR3: TGTGCCAGCAGCTTGTACGGCGGGAGATCGGTCCACGAGCAGTACTTC.

This clonotype was observed many times. The chain employs TRBV20-1 and TRBJ2-7; D is possibly TRBD1 (5 bases). Germline-derived CDR1 and CDR2 are DFQATT and SNEGSKA (reference sequence). This CDR3 comprises 10 residues. V dropped 5 bases and J dropped 3 bases, with 5 bases sitting between them. The CDR3 sequence: CSAGHYEQYF. CDR3 nucleotide sequence: TGCAGTGCTGGACACTACGAGCAGTACTTC.

This clonotype has ten or more counts. CDR3 in amino acids: CASSSNYGAEQYF. CDR3 coding DNA: TGTGCCAGCAGTTCGAACTACGGGGCCGAGCAGTACTTC. V usage is TRBV6-5 and J usage is TRBJ2-7; D is possibly TRBD1 or TRBD2 (5 bases each). Deletions cut 4 bases from V and 6 bases from J, with 13 bases between. CDR3 length: 13 residues. The germline V gene encodes CDR1 MNHEY and CDR2 SVGAGI.

The chain uses TRBV11-2 and TRBJ2-2, with 7 bases aligning to TRBD2. The CDR3 runs to 16 residues. Germline V lookup: CDR1 SGHAT, CDR2 FQNNGV. V shed 2 bases and J 6 bases; nucleotides not matched to a gene: 9. CDR3 DNA: TGTGCCAGCAGCTTAAGGGAGGGACCAAGGGCCGGGGAGCTGTTTTTT. Its translation: CASSLREGPRAGELFF.

This clonotype was recorded at least ten times. V is TRBV3-1 and J is TRBJ2-2, with 8 bases that match TRBD2. Per germline, CDR1 LGHDT and CDR2 YNNKEL (reference sequence). The V segment lost 0 bases and the J segment 5 bases; nucleotides outside the gene matches: 5. The CDR3 is made up of 16 amino acids. In nucleotides, the CDR3 is TGTGCCAGCAGCCAAGATCAGGCTAGCGGGACCGGGGAGCTGTTTTTT. Translated, it gives CASSQDQASGTGELFF.

This clonotype was observed at least ten times. The chain uses TRBV13 and TRBJ2-1, with unresolved D. Trimming took off 0 bases at V and 2 bases at J, with 5 bases between the two ends. The CDR3 has 14 amino acids. Germline V lookup: CDR1 PRHDT, CDR2 FYEKMQ (reference sequence). The CDR3 nucleotides read TGTGCCAGCAGCTTAGGCCATGCCTACAATGAGCAGTTCTTC. It yields the protein CASSLGHAYNEQFF.

This clonotype has ten or more counts. V is TRBV6-2 or TRBV6-3 and J is TRBJ2-7, with D possibly TRBD1 on 5 matching bases. The CDR3 is made up of 14 amino acids. Trimming took 0 bases from V and 6 from J, leaving 12 bases between them. Per germline, CDR1 MNHEY and CDR2 SVGEGT. This chain's CDR3 is CASSYSTDILEQYF. The CDR3 DNA follows: TGTGCCAGCAGTTACTCGACGGACATCCTCGAGCAGTACTTC.

The table lists this clonotype with many counts. The chain links TRBV29-1 to TRBJ2-2; 14 positions match TRBD2. This CDR3 is 18 amino acids long. The trim removed 4 bases at V and 0 bases at J, leaving 7 bases unmatched. From germline, CDR1 is SQVTM and CDR2 ANQGSEA. The CDR3 reads CSVGGGTSGGSNTGELFF. CDR3 in DNA: TGCAGCGTTGGGGGTGGGACTAGCGGGGGCTCGAACACCGGGGAGCTGTTTTTT.

In its sample, this clonotype was seen many times. The chain combines TRBV28 with TRBJ2-3; 9 nucleotides line up with TRBD2. The CDR3 runs 19 residues. V dropped 6 bases and J dropped 4; count of bases not matched to a gene: 20. Per germline, CDR1 MDHEN and CDR2 SYDVKM. The CDR3 is CASSQPRSGRSSWPDTQYF. The CDR3 nucleotides are TGTGCCAGCAGCCAGCCTAGGAGCGGGAGGTCTTCGTGGCCAGATACGCAGTATTTT.

This clonotype was counted only a few times. CDR3 loop: CASSRFGKAEKLFF. CDR3 nucleotides: TGTGCCAGCAGCCGTTTCGGGAAGGCTGAAAAACTGTTTTTT. This rearrangement joins TRBV3-1 to TRBJ1-4; D remains unclear. Germline loops: CDR1 LGHDT, CDR2 YNNKEL (reference sequence). This CDR3 has 14 amino acids. Trimming removed 4 bases from V and 7 bases from J, with 13 bases in between.